This TCR beta chain was documented in a study of technical replicates of blood from a handful of donors. The germline V gene encodes CDR1 MNHEY and CDR2 SVGAGI. Unmatched junction bases numbered 4, after V lost 6 bases and J lost 7 bases. CDR3 length equals 13 residues. The data were produced by immunoSEQ multiplex PCR, yet TCRdb's version contains in-frame clones alone and is incomplete. The sample lists approximately 73,000 clones; about nine tenths were seen once. V usage is TRBV6-5 and J usage is TRBJ2-1, with 9 bases identical to TRBD1. This TCR came from a human donor in good health. The sequenced sample consisted of T cells isolated from PBMCs. The CDR3: CASRGQGKNEQFF. The CDR3 region has the DNA TGTGCCAGCAGGGGACAGGGTAAGAATGAGCAGTTCTTC.